A selection of T cell receptor beta chains follows, all from one sample in a study of blood T cells in healthy people across ages. Each CDR3 protein is one row after TCRdb ran MiXCR on the 5' RACE reads. The table records 800,000 to 950,000 distinct CDR3 sequences, around 46% of them present only once. The source material was blood. The source of these receptors is a man aged 30 to 39 in good health. The CDR3 runs from the conserved cysteine through the conserved F or W. The D gene is left open where the match is weak. Some rows mark clone size as missing; the rest say once, few, many or name a class of expanded clone.

d_call,j_call,v_call,clone_size,cdr3_aa,cdr3_nt
TRBD2,TRBJ2-1,TRBV25-1,NA,CASSEDGGVNEQFF,TGTGCCAGCAGTGAAGATGGGGGGGTCAATGAGCAGTTCTTC
TRBD1,TRBJ2-7,TRBV12-3/TRBV12-4,NA,CASSLGQLRDEQYF,TGTGCCAGCAGTCTGGGACAGCTCCGCGACGAGCAGTACTTC
NA,TRBJ2-7,TRBV4-3,NA,CASSPSKEGEQYF,TGCGCCAGCAGCCCCAGTAAGGAGGGCGAGCAGTACTTC
NA,TRBJ2-7,TRBV20-1,NA,CSARTDRFYEQYF,TGCAGTGCCCGGACGGACAGATTCTACGAGCAGTACTTC
TRBD1,TRBJ1-2,TRBV3-1,NA,CASSQGGTGSNGYTF,TGTGCCAGCAGCCAAGGAGGGACAGGGTCGAATGGCTACACCTTC
NA,TRBJ2-3,TRBV6-1,NA,CASSDPARASPFTQYF,TGTGCCAGCAGTGATCCGGCCAGAGCCTCCCCTTTTACGCAGTATTTT
TRBD1,TRBJ2-5,TRBV28,few,CASRRQGNQETQYF,TGTGCCAGCAGGCGACAGGGGAACCAAGAGACCCAGTACTTC
TRBD2,TRBJ2-2,TRBV3-1,NA,CASSQLAGGPTGELFF,TGTGCCAGCAGCCAACTAGCGGGGGGGCCGACCGGGGAGCTGTTTTTT
NA,TRBJ2-4,TRBV4-2,NA,CASSQDAGRAASGTQYF,TGTGCCAGCAGCCAAGATGCGGGAAGAGCGGCCTCGGGAACCCAGTACTTC
TRBD1,TRBJ1-1,TRBV10-3,NA,CASRQGLNTEAFF,TGTGCCAGCCGACAGGGACTGAACACTGAAGCTTTCTTT
TRBD2,TRBJ2-7,TRBV28,few,CASSTSGGARSYEQYF,TGTGCCAGCAGCACTAGCGGGGGGGCGAGGAGCTACGAGCAGTACTTC
TRBD1,TRBJ1-2,TRBV2,NA,CASTGTGAHYGYTF,TGTGCCAGCACCGGAACAGGGGCGCACTATGGCTACACCTTC
TRBD2,TRBJ2-1,TRBV3-1,NA,CASSRTSGSSYNEQFF,TGTGCCAGCAGCCGGACTAGCGGTTCCTCCTACAATGAGCAGTTCTTC
NA,TRBJ1-1,TRBV12-3/TRBV12-4,NA,CASSFILTEAFF,TGTGCCAGCAGTTTTATCCTCACTGAAGCTTTCTTT
TRBD1,TRBJ1-5,TRBV20-1,NA,CSAGRQGLGQPQHF,TGCAGTGCTGGGAGACAGGGCCTAGGGCAGCCCCAGCATTTT
TRBD2,TRBJ2-5,TRBV7-2,NA,CASSLAPAGEEETQYF,TGTGCCAGCAGCTTAGCGCCAGCGGGAGAGGAAGAGACCCAGTACTTC
NA,TRBJ2-7,TRBV2,NA,CASSEPGSSYEQYF,TGTGCCAGCAGTGAGCCGGGCAGCTCCTACGAGCAGTACTTC
NA,TRBJ1-1,TRBV6-2/TRBV6-3,NA,CASLTVNTEAFF,TGTGCCAGCTTGACAGTAAACACTGAAGCTTTCTTT
NA,TRBJ1-6,TRBV6-4,NA,CASREEARNSPLHF,TGTGCCAGCAGGGAAGAGGCTAGGAATTCACCCCTCCACTTT
NA,TRBJ2-3,TRBV12-3/TRBV12-4,few,CASSFITPNTDTQYF,TGTGCCAGCAGTTTTATAACCCCTAACACAGATACGCAGTATTTT
TRBD2,TRBJ2-1,TRBV28,NA,CASLGVSGGYNEQFF,TGTGCCAGCTTAGGTGTGAGCGGGGGATACAATGAGCAGTTCTTC
TRBD1,TRBJ2-1,TRBV11-1,NA,CASSGTVDNEQFF,TGTGCCAGCAGCGGGACAGTAGACAATGAGCAGTTCTTC
NA,TRBJ1-4,TRBV28,NA,CASSLSTREKLFF,TGTGCCAGCAGTTTAAGTACGAGGGAAAAACTGTTTTTT
NA,TRBJ1-2,TRBV3-1,NA,CASSHRTAGGYTF,TGTGCCAGCAGCCACAGGACAGCTGGTGGCTACACCTTC
TRBD2,TRBJ2-5,TRBV3-1,NA,CASSQVPGGQYF,TGTGCCAGCAGCCAAGTGCCGGGAGGGCAGTACTTC
NA,TRBJ2-3,TRBV12-3/TRBV12-4,NA,CASRFHGRADTQYF,TGTGCCAGCCGGTTCCACGGGCGGGCAGATACGCAGTATTTT
TRBD1,TRBJ2-3,TRBV20-1,NA,CSARTSRTGSTDTQYF,TGCAGTGCCAGAACTTCACGGACAGGGAGCACAGATACGCAGTATTTT
TRBD2,TRBJ2-3,TRBV4-1,NA,CASSQGLASDTQYF,TGCGCCAGCAGCCAAGGACTAGCGTCAGATACGCAGTATTTT
NA,TRBJ2-7,TRBV20-1,NA,CSASHRDISYEQYF,TGCAGTGCTAGTCATCGGGACATCTCCTACGAGCAGTACTTC
NA,TRBJ1-2,TRBV4-2,NA,CASSHPRRLMGYGYTF,TGTGCCAGCAGCCACCCCAGGCGATTGATGGGCTATGGCTACACCTTC
NA,TRBJ2-1,TRBV9,NA,CASSPNPSSYNEQFF,TGTGCCAGCAGCCCGAACCCTAGCTCCTACAATGAGCAGTTCTTC
TRBD1,TRBJ2-7,TRBV28,few,CASSGQGPPYEQYF,TGTGCCAGCAGCGGACAGGGGCCCCCCTACGAGCAGTACTTC
NA,TRBJ2-4,TRBV30,NA,CAWSRDMGDIQYF,TGTGCCTGGAGTAGGGACATGGGAGACATTCAGTACTTC
NA,TRBJ2-1,TRBV7-2,many,CASSFGRDPIREQFF,TGTGCCAGCAGCTTTGGGCGGGACCCCATCAGGGAGCAGTTCTTC
TRBD2,TRBJ2-1,TRBV5-1,many,CASSPTSGNNEQFF,TGCGCCAGCAGCCCGACTAGCGGGAACAATGAGCAGTTCTTC
NA,TRBJ2-4,TRBV3-1,NA,CASSQDPSQLNVQYF,TGTGCCAGCAGCCAAGATCCGTCGCAGCTCAACGTTCAGTACTTC
NA,TRBJ1-1,TRBV7-9,NA,CASRDGGNREAFF,TGTGCCAGCAGAGACGGGGGGAACCGTGAAGCTTTCTTT
NA,TRBJ2-1,TRBV10-3,NA,CAIRGLTDYNEQFF,TGTGCCATCCGTGGGCTAACCGACTACAATGAGCAGTTCTTC
TRBD1,TRBJ1-2,TRBV5-1,once,CASSLGDRPWGYTF,TGCGCCAGCAGCTTGGGGGACAGGCCCTGGGGCTACACCTTC
NA,TRBJ2-1,TRBV9,NA,CASSGTGTQGEQFF,TGTGCCAGCAGCGGTACCGGGACTCAGGGGGAGCAGTTCTTC
NA,TRBJ2-7,TRBV7-9,NA,CASSDGQYEQYF,TGTGCCAGCAGCGACGGACAGTACGAGCAGTACTTC
NA,TRBJ1-2,TRBV3-1,NA,CASSQLTSTNYGYTF,TGTGCCAGCAGCCAATTGACTTCCACTAACTATGGCTACACCTTC
TRBD1,TRBJ2-5,TRBV27,few,CASSPSQGVETQYF,TGTGCCAGCAGTCCATCACAGGGGGTAGAGACCCAGTACTTC